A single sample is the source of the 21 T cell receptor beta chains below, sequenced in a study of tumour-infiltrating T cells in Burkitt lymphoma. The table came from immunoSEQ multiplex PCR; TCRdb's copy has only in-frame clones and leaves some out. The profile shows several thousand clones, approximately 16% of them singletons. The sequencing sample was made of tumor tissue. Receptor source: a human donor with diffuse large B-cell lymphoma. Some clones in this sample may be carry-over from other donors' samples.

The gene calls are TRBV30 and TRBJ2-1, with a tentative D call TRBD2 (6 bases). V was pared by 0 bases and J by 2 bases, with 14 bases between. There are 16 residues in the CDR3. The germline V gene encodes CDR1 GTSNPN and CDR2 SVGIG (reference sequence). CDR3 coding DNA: TGTGCCTGGAGTGTACGGAACGGGAGAGCCTACAATGAGCAGTTCTTC. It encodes CAWSVRNGRAYNEQFF. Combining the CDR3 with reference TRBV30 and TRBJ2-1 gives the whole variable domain SQTIHQWPATLVQPVGSPLSLECTVEGTSNPNLYWYRQAAGRGLQLLFYSVGIGQISSEVPQNLSASRPQDRQFILSSKKLLLSDSGFYLCAWSVRNGRAYNEQFFGPGTRLTVL.

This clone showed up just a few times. CDR3 residues: CASSRTGTSGETQYF. CDR3 bases: TGCGCCAGCAGCCGCACCGGGACTAGCGGCGAGACCCAGTACTTC. The chain links TRBV5-1 to TRBJ2-5; 11 bases are a match to TRBD2. The CDR3 consists of 15 residues. Trimming took 4 bases from V and 5 from J; bases not matched to a gene: 7. The V gene's germline CDR1 is SGHRS and CDR2 YFSETQ.

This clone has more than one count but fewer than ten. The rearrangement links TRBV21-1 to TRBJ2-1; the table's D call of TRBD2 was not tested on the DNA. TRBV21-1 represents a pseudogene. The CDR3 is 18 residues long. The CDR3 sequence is CASSKEVSGRIPYNEQFF. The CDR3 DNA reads TGTGCCAGCAGCAAAGAGGTTAGCGGAAGAATTCCCTACAATGAGCAGTTCTTC.

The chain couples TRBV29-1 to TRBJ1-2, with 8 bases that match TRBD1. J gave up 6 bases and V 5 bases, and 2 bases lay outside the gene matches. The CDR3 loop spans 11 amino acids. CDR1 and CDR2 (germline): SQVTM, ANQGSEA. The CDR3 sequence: CSVLDRDGYTF. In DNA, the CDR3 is TGCAGCGTTTTGGACAGGGATGGCTACACCTTC.

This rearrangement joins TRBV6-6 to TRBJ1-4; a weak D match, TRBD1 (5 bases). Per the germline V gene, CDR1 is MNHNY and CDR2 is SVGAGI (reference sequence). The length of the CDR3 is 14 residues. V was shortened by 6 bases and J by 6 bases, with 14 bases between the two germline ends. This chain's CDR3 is CASSWDLRYEKLFF. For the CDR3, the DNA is TGTGCCAGCAGCTGGGACTTGCGGTATGAAAAACTGTTTTTT.

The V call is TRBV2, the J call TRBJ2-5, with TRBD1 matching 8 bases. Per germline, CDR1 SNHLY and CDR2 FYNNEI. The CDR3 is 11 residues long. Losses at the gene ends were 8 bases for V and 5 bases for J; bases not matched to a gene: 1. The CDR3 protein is CASRTGETQYF. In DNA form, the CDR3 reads TGTGCCAGCCGGACAGGGGAGACCCAGTACTTC.

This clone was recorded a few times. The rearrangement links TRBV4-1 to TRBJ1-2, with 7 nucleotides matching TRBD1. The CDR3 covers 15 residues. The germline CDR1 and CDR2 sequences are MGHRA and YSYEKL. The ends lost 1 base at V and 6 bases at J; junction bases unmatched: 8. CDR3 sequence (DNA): TGCGCCAGCAGCCAAGGAGATAGACAGGGCGATGGCTACACCTTC. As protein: CASSQGDRQGDGYTF.

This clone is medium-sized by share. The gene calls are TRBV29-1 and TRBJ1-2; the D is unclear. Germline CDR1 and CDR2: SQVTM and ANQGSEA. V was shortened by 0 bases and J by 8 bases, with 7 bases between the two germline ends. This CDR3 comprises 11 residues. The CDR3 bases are TGCAGCGTTGAAGAGGTTTTCGGCTACACCTTC. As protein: CSVEEVFGYTF.

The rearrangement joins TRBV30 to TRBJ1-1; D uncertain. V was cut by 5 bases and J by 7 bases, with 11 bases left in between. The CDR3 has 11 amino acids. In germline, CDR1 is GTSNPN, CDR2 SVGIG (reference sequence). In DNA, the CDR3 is TGTGCCTGGGCATTAGACATTGAAGCTTTCTTT. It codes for CAWALDIEAFF.

In DNA form, the CDR3 reads TGCAGCGTCGAGGGCAGGGGGCGGAACTATGGCTACACCTTC. It encodes CSVEGRGRNYGYTF. This sequence joins TRBV29-1 and TRBJ1-2, with TRBD1 identical over 8 bases. This CDR3 spans 14 amino acids. Germline V gives CDR1 SQVTM, CDR2 ANQGSEA. The ends lost 6 bases at V and 2 bases at J; junction bases unmatched: 8.

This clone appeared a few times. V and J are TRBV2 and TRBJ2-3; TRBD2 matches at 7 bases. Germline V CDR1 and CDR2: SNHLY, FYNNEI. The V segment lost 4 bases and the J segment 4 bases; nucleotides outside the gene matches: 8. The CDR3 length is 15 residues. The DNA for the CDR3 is TGTGCCAGCAGTGGGGGGGGGACGAGGGCAGATACGCAGTATTTT. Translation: CASSGGGTRADTQYF.

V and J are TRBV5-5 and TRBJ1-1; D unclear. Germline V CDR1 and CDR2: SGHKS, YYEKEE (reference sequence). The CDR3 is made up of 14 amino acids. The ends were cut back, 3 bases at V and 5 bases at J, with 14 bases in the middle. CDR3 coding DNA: TGTGCCAGCAGCTCGAGAAACGGGCAAACTGAAGCTTTCTTT. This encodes CASSSRNGQTEAFF.

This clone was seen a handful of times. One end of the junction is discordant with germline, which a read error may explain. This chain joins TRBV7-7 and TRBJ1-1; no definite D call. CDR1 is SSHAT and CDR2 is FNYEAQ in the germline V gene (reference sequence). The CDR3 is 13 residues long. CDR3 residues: CASSLAENTEAFF. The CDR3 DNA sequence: TGTGCTAGCAGCTTAGCGGAGAACACTGAAGCTTTCTTT.

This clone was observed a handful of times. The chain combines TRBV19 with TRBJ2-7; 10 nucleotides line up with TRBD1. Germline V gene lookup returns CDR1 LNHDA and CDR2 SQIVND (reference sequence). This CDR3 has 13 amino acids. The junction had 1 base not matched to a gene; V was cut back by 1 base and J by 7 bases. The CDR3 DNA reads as TGTGCCAGTAGTATAGGGACAGGGGGAGAGCAGTACTTC. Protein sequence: CASSIGTGGEQYF.

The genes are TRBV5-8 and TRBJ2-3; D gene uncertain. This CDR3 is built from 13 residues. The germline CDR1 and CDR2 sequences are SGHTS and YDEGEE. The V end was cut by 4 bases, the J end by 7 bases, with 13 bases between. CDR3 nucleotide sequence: TGTGCCAGCAGCACCACTTGGGGTAATACGCAGTATTTT. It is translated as CASSTTWGNTQYF.

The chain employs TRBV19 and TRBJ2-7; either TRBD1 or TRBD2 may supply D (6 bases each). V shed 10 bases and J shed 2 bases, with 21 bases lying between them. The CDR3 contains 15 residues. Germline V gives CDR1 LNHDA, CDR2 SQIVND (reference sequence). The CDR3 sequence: CATAAKEGGTYEQYF. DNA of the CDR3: TGTGCCACCGCAGCAAAGGAGGGGGGAACCTACGAGCAGTACTTC.

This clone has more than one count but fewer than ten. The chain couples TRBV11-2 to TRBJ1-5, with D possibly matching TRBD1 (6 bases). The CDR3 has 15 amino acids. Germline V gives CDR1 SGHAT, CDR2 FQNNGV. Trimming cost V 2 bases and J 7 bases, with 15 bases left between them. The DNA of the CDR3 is TGTGCCAGCAGCTTATTGTCAGGAGGGGGGCAGCCCCAGCATTTT. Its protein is CASSLLSGGGQPQHF.

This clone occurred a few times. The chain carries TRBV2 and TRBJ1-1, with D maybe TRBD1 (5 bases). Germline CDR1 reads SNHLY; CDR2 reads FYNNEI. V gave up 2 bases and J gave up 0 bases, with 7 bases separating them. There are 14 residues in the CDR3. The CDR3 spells CASSENRMNTEAFF. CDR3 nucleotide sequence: TGTGCCAGCAGTGAAAACAGGATGAACACTGAAGCTTTCTTT.

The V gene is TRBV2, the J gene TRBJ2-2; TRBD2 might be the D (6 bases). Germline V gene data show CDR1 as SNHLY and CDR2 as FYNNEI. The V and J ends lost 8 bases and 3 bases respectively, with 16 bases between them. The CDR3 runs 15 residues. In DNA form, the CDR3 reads TGTGCCAGCGGAGGGTCCTACACCGACACCGGGGAGCTGTTTTTT. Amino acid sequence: CASGGSYTDTGELFF.

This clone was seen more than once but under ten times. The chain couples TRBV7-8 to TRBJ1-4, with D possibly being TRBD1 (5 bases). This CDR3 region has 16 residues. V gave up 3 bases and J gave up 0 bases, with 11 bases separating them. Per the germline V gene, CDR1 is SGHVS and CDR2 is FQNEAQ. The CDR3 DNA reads TGTGCCAGCAGCTTTTACCCAGGGACAACTAATGAAAAACTGTTTTTT. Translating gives CASSFYPGTTNEKLFF.

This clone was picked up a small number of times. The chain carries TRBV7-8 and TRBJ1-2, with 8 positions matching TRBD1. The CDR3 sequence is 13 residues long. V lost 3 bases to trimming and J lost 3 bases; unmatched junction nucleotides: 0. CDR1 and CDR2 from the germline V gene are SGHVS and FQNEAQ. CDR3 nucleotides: TGTGCCAGCAGCTTGGGACAGGACTATGGCTACACCTTC. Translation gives CASSLGQDYGYTF.